The present T cell receptor (beta chain) was sequenced within a study of shared clonotypes between healthy human individuals. General study findings and limits: Sequencing depth was expected to affect clonotype sharing among donors.

This CDR3 has 15 residues. Germline CDR1 is SGHTA and CDR2 is FQGNSA. Trimming stripped 5 bases from V and 5 bases from J, with 18 bases between. The assay was immunoSEQ multiplex PCR, and TCRdb's table has in-frame clones only and misses some. The sample has about 2.4 million clones, 93% seen once. Splitting of CD4+ cells produced CD45RA+ naive and CD45RA-negative memory subsets. Concerning this clone itself: Its target is unknown.

The rearrangement links TRBV7-2 to TRBJ2-5, with D tentatively TRBD1 (7 bases). This sequence was found in a young man in good health. Some clones in this sample may be carry-over from other donors' samples. The specimen was naive CD4+ T cells from PBMCs. The subset is: CD45RA+ positively selected. CDR3 in DNA: TGTGCCAGCAGCCGTTTAATCAGGGGGGAGGAGACCCAGTACTTC. Protein sequence: CASSRLIRGEETQYF.